Listed below are T cell receptor beta chains from one sample, sequenced in a study of CD8+CD57+ T cells in acquired aplastic anemia. TCRdb fed the reads into MiXCR, producing one record per CDR3 protein. The repertoire holds approximately 470,000 distinct CDR3 sequences, with roughly a third as singletons. What was sequenced was sorted CD4+, CD8+, or CD8+CD57+ T cells (not recorded which) from PBMCs. The receptors come from a human donor with aplastic anemia. Both conserved end residues are part of each CDR3. The D gene is left open where the match is weak.

TRBJ1-1	TRBV5-1	-	CASSLLPGPENTEAFF
TRBJ2-7	TRBV5-1	-	CASSFQGGDAYEQYF
TRBJ2-3	TRBV7-9	TRBD2	CASTLGGADTQYF
TRBJ1-5	TRBV9	-	CASSPGGARNQPQHF
TRBJ1-2	TRBV19	-	CACPGGGRGANYGYTF
TRBJ1-5	TRBV20-1	TRBD1	CSARGWTGDQPQHF
TRBJ2-5	TRBV5-1	-	CASSELNQETQYF
TRBJ1-2	TRBV10-3	-	CATTPGERRNYGYTF
TRBJ2-3	TRBV19	-	CASSIAGPTDTQYF
TRBJ2-7	TRBV5-1	TRBD2	CASSSGTSSYGQYF